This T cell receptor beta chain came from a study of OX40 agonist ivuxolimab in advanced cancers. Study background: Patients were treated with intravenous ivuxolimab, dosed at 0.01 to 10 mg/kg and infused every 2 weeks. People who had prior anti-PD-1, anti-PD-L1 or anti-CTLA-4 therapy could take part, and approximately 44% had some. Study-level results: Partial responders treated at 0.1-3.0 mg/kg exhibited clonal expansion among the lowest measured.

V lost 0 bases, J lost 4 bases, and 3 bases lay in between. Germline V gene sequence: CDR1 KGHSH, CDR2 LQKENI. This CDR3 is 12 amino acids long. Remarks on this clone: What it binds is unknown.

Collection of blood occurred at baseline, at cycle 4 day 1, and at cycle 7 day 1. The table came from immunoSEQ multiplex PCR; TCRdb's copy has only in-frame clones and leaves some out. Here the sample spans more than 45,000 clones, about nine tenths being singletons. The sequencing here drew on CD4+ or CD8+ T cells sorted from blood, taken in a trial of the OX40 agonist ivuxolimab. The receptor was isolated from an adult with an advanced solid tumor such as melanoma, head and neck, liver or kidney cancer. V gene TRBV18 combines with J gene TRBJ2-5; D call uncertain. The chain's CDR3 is CASSPPGETQYF. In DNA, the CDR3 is TGTGCCAGCTCACCACCGGGAGAGACCCAGTACTTC.